One sample yielded the 25 T cell receptor beta chains listed below, sequenced in a study of T cells after posttransplantation cyclophosphamide. Assay used: immunoSEQ multiplex PCR; TCRdb lists only in-frame clones, some missing. The sample is made up of under 25,000 clones, none counted only once. Sequencing used PBMCs. The receptors stem from a woman aged 55-70 years in good health, CMV-negative, and a related stem cell transplant donor.

This clone was counted ten times or more. This chain links TRBV7-2 with TRBJ2-1, with 8 bases identical to TRBD1. The CDR3 has 15 amino acids. J gave up 2 bases and V 1 base, and 1 base lay outside the gene matches. From germline, CDR1 is SGHTA and CDR2 FQGNSA. DNA for the CDR3: TGTGCCAGCAGCTTAGGGACAGGGACCTACAATGAGCAGTTCTTC. The encoded protein is CASSLGTGTYNEQFF.

The rearrangement joins TRBV28 to TRBJ1-2, with 7 bases fitting TRBD1. Per the germline V gene, CDR1 is MDHEN and CDR2 is SYDVKM. This CDR3 spans 16 amino acids. Trimming cost V 3 bases and J 4 bases; bases outside gene matches: 11. The CDR3 nucleotides read TGTGCCAGCAGTTTCCCAGGGACAGTTGAGCGCTATGGCTACACCTTC. This encodes CASSFPGTVERYGYTF.

This clone was recorded a few times. The J gene is TRBJ2-5, the V gene TRBV27, with D tentatively TRBD1 (6 bases). The last part of the DNA fits TRBJ2-7 better; the J call may be wrong. Germline CDR1 reads MNHEY; CDR2 reads SMNVEV (reference sequence). CDR3 length: 14 residues. The DNA for the CDR3 is TGTGCCAGCAGTTTGACGGACAGATTCTACGAGCAGTACTTC. Its translation is CASSLTDRFYEQYF.

The table lists this clone with many counts. The chain employs TRBV5-1 and TRBJ1-4; the match to TRBD1 covers 9 bases. With 4 bases clipped from V and 1 base from J, the junction kept 5 bases outside the gene matches. CDR1 and CDR2 (germline): SGHRS, YFSETQ. This CDR3 has 16 amino acids. The CDR3 protein is CASSLTGGITNEKLFF. The CDR3 DNA is TGCGCCAGCAGCCTCACAGGGGGCATAACTAATGAAAAACTGTTTTTT.

In its sample, this clone was seen many times. V and J are TRBV11-2 and TRBJ2-3; 8 bases are a match to TRBD2. The V and J ends lost 5 bases and 3 bases, in that order; junction bases with no gene match: 7. The CDR3 has 15 amino acids. CDR1 and CDR2 (germline): SGHAT, FQNNGV. CDR3 loop: CASSPGGARTDTQYF. CDR3 coding DNA: TGTGCCAGCAGCCCCGGGGGGGCCAGGACAGATACGCAGTATTTT.

This clone came up many times. The chain carries TRBV6-6 and TRBJ2-2; D uncertain. The CDR3 runs to 12 residues. The germline CDR1 and CDR2 sequences are MNHNY and SVGAGI (reference sequence). The V and J ends lost 11 bases and 6 bases respectively, with 13 bases between them. The DNA of the CDR3 is TGTGCCGGTCGAACGACTCCCGGGGAGCTGTTTTTT. Translated, it gives CAGRTTPGELFF.

This clone is medium-sized (0.01 to 0.1%) within its sample. This sequence joins TRBV14 and TRBJ1-1, with D perhaps matching TRBD1 (6 bases). The germline V gene has CDR1 SGHDN and CDR2 FVKESK. This CDR3 has 15 amino acids. The V end was cut by 4 bases, the J end by 5 bases, with 17 bases between. The CDR3 spells CASSPGGALGTEAFF. Written as DNA, the CDR3 is TGTGCCAGCAGCCCCGGGGGGGCCTTGGGGACTGAAGCTTTCTTT. Complete variable domain (other parts from reference TRBV14 and TRBJ1-1): EAGVTQFPSHSVIEKGQTVTLRCDPISGHDNLYWYRRVMGKEIKFLLHFVKESKQDESGMPNNRFLAERTGGTYSTLKVQPAELEDSGVYFCASSPGGALGTEAFFGQGTRLTVV.

This clone showed up many times. In DNA, the CDR3 is TGCGCCAGCAGTCGTTTCTGGGGGACAGGGCAGGCCTACGAGCAGTACTTC. Its protein is CASSRFWGTGQAYEQYF. The genes are TRBV4-3 and TRBJ2-7; 9 bases are a match to TRBD1. The CDR3 runs 17 residues. The J segment lost 2 bases and the V segment lost 6 bases, leaving 14 bases of the junction unmatched. Germline assignment: CDR1 LGHNA and CDR2 YSLEER.

This clone came up many times. This chain uses TRBV7-2 with TRBJ2-1, with no clear D. From germline, CDR1 is SGHTA and CDR2 FQGNSA. The CDR3 totals 14 residues. Trimming removed 3 bases at V and 1 base at J, with 7 bases between. CDR3 protein: CASSFSKSYNEQFF. The CDR3 DNA reads TGTGCCAGCAGCTTTAGCAAGTCCTACAATGAGCAGTTCTTC. Variable domain in full (rest from reference TRBV7-2 and TRBJ2-1): GAGVSQSPSNKVTEKGKDVELRCDPISGHTALYWYRQSLGQGLEFLIYFQGNSAPDKSGLPSDRFSAERTGGSVSTLTIQRTQQEDSAVYLCASSFSKSYNEQFFGPGTRLTVL.

There are many counts of this clone. This chain joins TRBV28 and TRBJ1-4, with 7 bases aligning to TRBD1. CDR3 length: 15 amino acids. Trimming cost V 9 bases and J 7 bases; bases outside gene matches: 14. The V gene's germline CDR1 is MDHEN and CDR2 SYDVKM. CDR3 nucleotides: TGTGCCAGTACTACAGGGGATCGTTGGGGTGAAAAACTGTTTTTT. Translating it yields CASTTGDRWGEKLFF.

The CDR3 nucleotides are TGTGCCAGTAGTATTGAGGGCAGACTTACGGGTCAGCCCCAGCATTTT. Its protein is CASSIEGRLTGQPQHF. The genes are TRBV19 and TRBJ1-5; no definite D call. The CDR3 runs to 16 residues. Trimming removed 3 bases at V and 6 bases at J, with 18 bases between. CDR1 and CDR2 from the germline V gene are LNHDA and SQIVND (reference sequence).

This clone has a count of ten or more. The J gene is TRBJ2-2, the V gene TRBV5-6; D is possibly TRBD1 (6 bases). Germline assignment: CDR1 SGHDT and CDR2 YYEEEE. V was clipped by 1 base and J by 4 bases, with 17 bases between them. The CDR3 length is 17 residues. CDR3 sequence reads: CASSLWSTGHGTGELFF. CDR3 nucleotide sequence: TGTGCCAGCAGCTTGTGGAGCACAGGGCATGGCACCGGGGAGCTGTTTTTT. The full variable domain, completed using reference TRBV5-6 and TRBJ2-2, is DAGVTQSPTHLIKTRGQQVTLRCSPKSGHDTVSWYQQALGQGPQFIFQYYEEEERQRGNFPDRFSGHQFPNYSSELNVNALLLGDSALYLCASSLWSTGHGTGELFFGEGSRLTVL.

This clone was detected ten times or more. DNA of the CDR3: TGTGCCAGCAGCTTGAGGGGCCTGAACACTGAAGCTTTCTTT. Protein: CASSLRGLNTEAFF. This chain links TRBV5-4 with TRBJ1-1; the D gene is possibly TRBD1 (5 bases). The ends were cut back, 1 base at V and 0 bases at J, with 7 bases in the middle. Germline V gene data show CDR1 as SGHNT and CDR2 as YYREEE (reference sequence). The CDR3 spans 14 residues.

The V and J genes are TRBV18 and TRBJ1-2; 9 nucleotides align to TRBD1. Germline-derived CDR1 and CDR2 are KGHSH and LQKENI. Trimming cost V 2 bases and J 3 bases; bases outside gene matches: 7. CDR3 length: 16 residues. CDR3 residues: CASSPLGQGSYYGYTF. The CDR3 nucleotides are TGTGCCAGCTCACCATTGGGACAGGGCTCCTACTATGGCTACACCTTC.

This clone appeared many times. The chain's CDR3 is CAISDRGTSGRSETQYF. DNA for the CDR3: TGTGCCATCAGTGACCGCGGGACTAGCGGGAGGTCGGAGACCCAGTACTTC. This rearrangement joins TRBV10-3 to TRBJ2-5, with 15 bases matching TRBD2. The CDR3 spans 17 residues. Trimming took 3 bases from V and 5 from J; bases not matched to a gene: 7. CDR1 ENHRY and CDR2 SYGVKD come from the germline V gene.

This clone has a count of ten or more. The J gene is TRBJ1-3, the V gene TRBV2, with TRBD1 as a possible D gene (6 bases). V was trimmed by 2 bases and J by 0 bases, leaving 17 bases between them. The CDR3 is 18 residues long. Germline V gene lookup returns CDR1 SNHLY and CDR2 FYNNEI. The CDR3 region is CASSERRGGLSSGNTIYF. DNA of the CDR3: TGTGCCAGCAGTGAAAGGCGGGGGGGCCTTAGCTCTGGAAACACCATATATTTT.

This clone was counted ten times or more. For the CDR3, the DNA is TGTGCCAGCTCACGGGCGGGACCGAACACCGGGGAGCTGTTTTTT. It encodes CASSRAGPNTGELFF. The V and J genes are TRBV18 and TRBJ2-2, with a possible D match to TRBD2 (6 bases). V lost 4 bases to trimming and J lost 0 bases, with 9 bases between them. Per the germline V gene, CDR1 is KGHSH and CDR2 is LQKENI. The CDR3 runs to 15 residues.

This clone was seen many times. V and J are TRBV11-3 and TRBJ2-3; 12 bases are shared with TRBD2. This CDR3 region has 15 residues. From germline, CDR1 is SGHNT and CDR2 YENEEA. V lost 4 bases to trimming and J lost 6 bases; unmatched junction nucleotides: 5. CDR3 amino acids: CASSSGLAGTDTQYF. The CDR3 DNA follows: TGTGCCAGCAGCTCGGGACTAGCGGGTACCGATACGCAGTATTTT.

This rearrangement joins TRBV7-9 to TRBJ1-2, with D hard to call. V was cut by 5 bases and J by 7 bases, with 11 bases left in between. The length of the CDR3 is 12 residues. From germline, CDR1 is SEHNR and CDR2 FQNEAQ (reference sequence). The CDR3 spells CASSQAKTGYTF. CDR3 in DNA: TGTGCCAGCAGCCAGGCTAAAACTGGCTACACCTTC.

This clone has at least ten counts. The rearrangement uses TRBV6-5 and TRBJ2-2; 9 bases align to TRBD1. Germline-derived CDR1 and CDR2 are MNHEY and SVGAGI. CDR3 length equals 13 residues. The J segment lost 6 bases and the V segment lost 5 bases, leaving 1 base of the junction unmatched. In DNA, the CDR3 is TGTGCCAGCAGTCGGGACAGGGCCGGGGAGCTGTTTTTT. Protein: CASSRDRAGELFF.

This clone was seen repeatedly, ten times or more. The J gene is TRBJ2-5, the V gene TRBV6-6; D is perhaps TRBD1 (6 bases). Germline V gives CDR1 MNHNY, CDR2 SVGAGI (reference sequence). Trimming stripped 5 bases from V and 0 bases from J, with 16 bases between. The CDR3 is 16 amino acids. The CDR3 reads CASSSPGHSYQETQYF. For the CDR3, the DNA is TGTGCCAGCAGTAGCCCGGGACACTCGTACCAAGAGACCCAGTACTTC.

The chain employs TRBV29-1 and TRBJ2-7; D not resolved. The CDR3 is made up of 14 amino acids. Looked up from germline, CDR1 is SQVTM and CDR2 is ANQGSEA. Trimming took 5 bases from V and 2 from J, leaving 16 bases between them. CDR3 DNA: TGCAGCGTTACTCTCCCCCCGGCGGCCTACGAGCAGTACTTC. Translation: CSVTLPPAAYEQYF.

This clone was counted many times. V usage is TRBV5-1 and J usage is TRBJ2-5, with 7 bases that match TRBD2. The ends lost 0 bases at V and 3 bases at J; junction bases unmatched: 5. Germline assignment: CDR1 SGHRS and CDR2 YFSETQ. CDR3 length: 15 residues. The CDR3, as DNA: TGCGCCAGCAGCTTGGGCGGGAGTATTGAAGAGACCCAGTACTTC. Translated: CASSLGGSIEETQYF.

There are many counts of this clone. The rearrangement joins TRBV27 to TRBJ2-1; D gene unclear. The CDR3 extends over 15 amino acids. Between the trimmed V and J ends, which lost 7 bases and 0 bases, there was a span of 13 bases. Looked up from germline, CDR1 is MNHEY and CDR2 is SMNVEV (reference sequence). The CDR3 DNA sequence: TGTGCCAGCACCTCTCAGCCTAGCTCCTACAATGAGCAGTTCTTC. This translates into CASTSQPSSYNEQFF.

There are many counts of this clone. The chain recombines TRBV19 with TRBJ1-5; D unclear. CDR3 length: 14 amino acids. The germline CDR1 and CDR2 sequences are LNHDA and SQIVND (reference sequence). The V and J ends lost 3 bases and 7 bases respectively, with 13 bases between them. The DNA for the CDR3 is TGTGCCAGTAGTATCCTCCCCGTTATACAGCCCCAGCATTTT. The encoded protein is CASSILPVIQPQHF. The full variable domain, its missing parts supplied by reference TRBV19 and TRBJ1-5, is DGGITQSPKYLFRKEGQNVTLSCEQNLNHDAMYWYRQDPGQGLRLIYYSQIVNDFQKGDIAEGYSVSREKKESFPLTVTSAQKNPTAFYLCASSILPVIQPQHFGDGTRLSIL.